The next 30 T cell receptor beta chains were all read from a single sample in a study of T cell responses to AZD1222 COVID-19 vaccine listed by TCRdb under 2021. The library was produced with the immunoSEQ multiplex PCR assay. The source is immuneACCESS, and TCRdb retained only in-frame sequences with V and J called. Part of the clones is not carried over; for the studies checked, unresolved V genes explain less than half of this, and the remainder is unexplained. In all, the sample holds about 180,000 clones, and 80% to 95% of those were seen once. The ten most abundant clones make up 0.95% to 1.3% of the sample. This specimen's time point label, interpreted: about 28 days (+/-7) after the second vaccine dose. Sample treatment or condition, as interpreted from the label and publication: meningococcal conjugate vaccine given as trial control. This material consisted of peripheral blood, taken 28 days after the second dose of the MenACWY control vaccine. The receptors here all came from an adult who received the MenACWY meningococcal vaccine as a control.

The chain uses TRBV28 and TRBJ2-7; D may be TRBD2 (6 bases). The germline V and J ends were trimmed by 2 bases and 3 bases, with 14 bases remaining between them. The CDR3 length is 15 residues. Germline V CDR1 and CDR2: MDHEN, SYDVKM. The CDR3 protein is CASSLRGLARYEQYF. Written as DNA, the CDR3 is TGTGCCAGCAGTTTAAGAGGGCTAGCGCGCTACGAGCAGTACTTC. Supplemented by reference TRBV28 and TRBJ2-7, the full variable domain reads DVKVTQSSRYLVKRTGEKVFLECVQDMDHENMFWYRQDPGLGLRLIYFSYDVKMKEKGDIPEGYSVSREKKERFSLILESASTNQTSMYLCASSLRGLARYEQYFGPGTRLTVT.

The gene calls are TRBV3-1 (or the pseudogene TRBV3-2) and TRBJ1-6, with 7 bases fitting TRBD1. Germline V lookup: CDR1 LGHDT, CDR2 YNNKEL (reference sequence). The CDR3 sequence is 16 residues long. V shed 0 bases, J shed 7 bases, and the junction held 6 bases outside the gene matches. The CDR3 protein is CASSQDLNRGNSPLHF. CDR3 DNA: TGTGCCAGCAGCCAAGATCTGAACAGGGGAAATTCACCCCTCCACTTT.

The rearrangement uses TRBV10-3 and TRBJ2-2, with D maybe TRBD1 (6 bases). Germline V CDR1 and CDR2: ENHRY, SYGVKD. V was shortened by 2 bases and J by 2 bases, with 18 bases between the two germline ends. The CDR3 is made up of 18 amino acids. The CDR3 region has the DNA TGTGCCATCAGTGAGACCCCCCCCCGGGACACCAACACCGGGGAGCTGTTTTTT. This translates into CAISETPPRDTNTGELFF.

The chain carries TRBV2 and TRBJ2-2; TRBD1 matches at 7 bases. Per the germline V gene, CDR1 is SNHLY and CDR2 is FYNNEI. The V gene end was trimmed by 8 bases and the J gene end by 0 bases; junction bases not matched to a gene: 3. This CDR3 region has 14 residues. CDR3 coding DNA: TGTGCCAGCCGGGACAGCACGAACACCGGGGAGCTGTTTTTT. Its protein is CASRDSTNTGELFF.

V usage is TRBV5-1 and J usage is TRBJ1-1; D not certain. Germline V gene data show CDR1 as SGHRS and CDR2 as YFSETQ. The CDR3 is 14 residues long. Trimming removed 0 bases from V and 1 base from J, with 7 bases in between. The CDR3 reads CASSLEAGNTEAFF. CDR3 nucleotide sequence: TGCGCCAGCAGCTTGGAGGCAGGGAACACTGAAGCTTTCTTT.

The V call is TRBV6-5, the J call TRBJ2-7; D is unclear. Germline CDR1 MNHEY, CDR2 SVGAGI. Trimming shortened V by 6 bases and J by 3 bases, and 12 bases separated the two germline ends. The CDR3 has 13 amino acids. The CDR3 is CASSDKAYYEQYF. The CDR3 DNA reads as TGTGCCAGCAGCGACAAGGCCTACTACGAGCAGTACTTC.

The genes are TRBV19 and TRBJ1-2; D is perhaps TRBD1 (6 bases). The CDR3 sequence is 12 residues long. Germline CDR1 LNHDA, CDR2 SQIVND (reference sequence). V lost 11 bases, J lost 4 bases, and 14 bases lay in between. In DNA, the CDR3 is TGTGCCGGGGGCAAACCGGGCTATGGCTACACCTTC. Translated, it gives CAGGKPGYGYTF.

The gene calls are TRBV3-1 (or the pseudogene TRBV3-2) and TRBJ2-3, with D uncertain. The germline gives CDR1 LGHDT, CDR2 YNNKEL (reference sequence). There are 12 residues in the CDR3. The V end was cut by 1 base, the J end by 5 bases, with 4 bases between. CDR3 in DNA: TGTGCCAGCAGCCAAGTGGGAGATACGCAGTATTTT. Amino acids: CASSQVGDTQYF.

CDR3: CATSLIAGLGSGYTF. The CDR3 DNA reads as TGTGCCACCAGCTTGATCGCGGGGCTAGGTAGTGGCTACACCTTC. This chain connects TRBV15 to TRBJ1-2; D perhaps matches TRBD1 (5 bases). Trimming removed 5 bases from V and 7 bases from J, with 20 bases in between. The CDR3 is 15 amino acids. Germline loops: CDR1 LNHNV, CDR2 YYDKDF (reference sequence). Using reference TRBV15 and TRBJ1-2 for the parts outside the CDR3, the full variable domain is DAMVIQNPRYQVTQFGKPVTLSCSQTLNHNVMYWYQQKSSQAPKLLFHYYDKDFNNEADTPDNFQSRRPNTSFCFLDIRSPGLGDTAMYLCATSLIAGLGSGYTFGSGTRLTVV.

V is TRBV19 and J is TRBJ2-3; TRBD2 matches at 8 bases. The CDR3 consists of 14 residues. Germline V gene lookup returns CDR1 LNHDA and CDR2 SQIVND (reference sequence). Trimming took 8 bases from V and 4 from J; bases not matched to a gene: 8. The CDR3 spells CASESAGGADTQYF. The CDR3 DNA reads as TGTGCCAGTGAAAGCGCGGGGGGCGCAGATACGCAGTATTTT.

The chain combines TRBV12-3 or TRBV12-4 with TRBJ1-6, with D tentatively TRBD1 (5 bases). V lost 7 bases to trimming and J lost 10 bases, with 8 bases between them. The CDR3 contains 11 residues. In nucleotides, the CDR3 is TGTGCCAGCAAGGGGAACTCACCCCTCCACTTT. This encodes CASKGNSPLHF.

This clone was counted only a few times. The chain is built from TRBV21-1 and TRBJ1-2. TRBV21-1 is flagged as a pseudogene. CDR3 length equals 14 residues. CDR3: CASSKKGPTYGYTF. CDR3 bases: TGTGCCAGCAGCAAGAAGGGACCAACATATGGCTACACCTTC.

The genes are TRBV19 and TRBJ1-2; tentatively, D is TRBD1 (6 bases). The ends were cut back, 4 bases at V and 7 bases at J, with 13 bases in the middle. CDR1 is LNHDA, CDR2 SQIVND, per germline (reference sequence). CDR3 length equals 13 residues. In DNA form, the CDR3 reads TGTGCCAGTAGTAGAACAGGGAGGTCTGGCTACACCTTC. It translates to CASSRTGRSGYTF.

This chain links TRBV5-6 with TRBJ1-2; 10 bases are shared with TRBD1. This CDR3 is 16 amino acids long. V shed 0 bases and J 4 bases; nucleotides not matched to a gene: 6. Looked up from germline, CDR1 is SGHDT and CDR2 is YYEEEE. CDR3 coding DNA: TGTGCCAGCAGCTTGGAGGGACAGGGGCAGAGCTATGGCTACACCTTC. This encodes CASSLEGQGQSYGYTF.

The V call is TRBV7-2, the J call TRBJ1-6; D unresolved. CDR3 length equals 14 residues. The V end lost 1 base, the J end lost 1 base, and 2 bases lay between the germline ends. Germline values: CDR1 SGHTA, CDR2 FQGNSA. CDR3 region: CASSLGSYNSPLHF. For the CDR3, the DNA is TGTGCCAGCAGCTTAGGGTCCTATAATTCACCCCTCCACTTT.

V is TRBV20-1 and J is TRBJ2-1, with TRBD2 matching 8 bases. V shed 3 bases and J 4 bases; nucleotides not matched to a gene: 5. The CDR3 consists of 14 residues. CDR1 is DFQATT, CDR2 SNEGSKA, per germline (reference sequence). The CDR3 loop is CSASLRGGYNEQFF. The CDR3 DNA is TGCAGTGCTAGTCTACGGGGGGGGTACAATGAGCAGTTCTTC.

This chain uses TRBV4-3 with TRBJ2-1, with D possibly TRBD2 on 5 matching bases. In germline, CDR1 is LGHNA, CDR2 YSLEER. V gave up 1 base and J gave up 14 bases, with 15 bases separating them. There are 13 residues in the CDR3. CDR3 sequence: CASSQVKGRGKFF. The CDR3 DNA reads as TGCGCCAGCAGCCAAGTAAAGGGCAGAGGGAAGTTCTTC.

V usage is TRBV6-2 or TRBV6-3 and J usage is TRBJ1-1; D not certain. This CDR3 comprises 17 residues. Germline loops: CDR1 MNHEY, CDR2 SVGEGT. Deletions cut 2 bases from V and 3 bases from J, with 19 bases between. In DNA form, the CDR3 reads TGTGCCAGCAGTTACCCGGATCTTAGGCTCCGGGACACTGAAGCTTTCTTT. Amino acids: CASSYPDLRLRDTEAFF.

The CDR3 loop is CASSVGAYGYTF. The CDR3, as DNA: TGTGCCAGTAGTGTGGGGGCGTATGGCTACACCTTC. The chain has TRBV19 and TRBJ1-2; the D gene is possibly TRBD1 (6 bases). Germline lookup yields CDR1 LNHDA and CDR2 SQIVND (reference sequence). The CDR3 sequence is 12 residues long. The germline V and J ends were trimmed by 5 bases and 5 bases, with 9 bases remaining between them.

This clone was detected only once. The CDR3: CASSTSTGAEQYF. In DNA, the CDR3 is TGTGCCAGCAGCACCTCGACAGGGGCCGAGCAGTACTTC. The chain recombines TRBV7-8 with TRBJ2-7, with 8 bases that match TRBD1. The CDR3 has 13 amino acids. CDR1 and CDR2 (germline): SGHVS, FQNEAQ. After removal of 5 bases from V and 6 bases from J, the junction contained 6 bases not matched to a gene.

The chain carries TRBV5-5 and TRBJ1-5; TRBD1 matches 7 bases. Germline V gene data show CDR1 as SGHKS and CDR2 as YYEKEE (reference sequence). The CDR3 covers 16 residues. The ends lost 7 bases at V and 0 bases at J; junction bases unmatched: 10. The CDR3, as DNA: TGTGCCAGCCAGGGGGGTGGAGGGAATAGCAATCAGCCCCAGCATTTT. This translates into CASQGGGGNSNQPQHF.

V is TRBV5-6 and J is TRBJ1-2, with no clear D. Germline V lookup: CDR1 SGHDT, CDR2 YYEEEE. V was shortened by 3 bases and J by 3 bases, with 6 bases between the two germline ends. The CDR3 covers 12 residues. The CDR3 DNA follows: TGTGCCAGCAGCTCCCGGGACTATGGCTACACCTTC. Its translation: CASSSRDYGYTF.

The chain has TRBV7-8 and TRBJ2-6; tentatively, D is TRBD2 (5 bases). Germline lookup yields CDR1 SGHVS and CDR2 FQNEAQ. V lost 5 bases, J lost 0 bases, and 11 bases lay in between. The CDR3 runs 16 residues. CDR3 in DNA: TGTGCCAGCAGCCCGCTTGGGAGCTCTGGGGCCAACGTCCTGACTTTC. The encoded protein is CASSPLGSSGANVLTF.

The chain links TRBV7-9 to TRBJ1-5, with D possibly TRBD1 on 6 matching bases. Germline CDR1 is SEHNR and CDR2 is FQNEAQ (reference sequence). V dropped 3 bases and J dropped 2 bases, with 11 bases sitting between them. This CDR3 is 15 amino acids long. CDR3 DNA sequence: TGTGCCAGCAGCTTCGGGGGGCTAGGCAATCAGCCCCAGCATTTT. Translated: CASSFGGLGNQPQHF. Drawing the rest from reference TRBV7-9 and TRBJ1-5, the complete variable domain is DTGVSQNPRHKITKRGQNVTFRCDPISEHNRLYWYRQTLGQGPEFLTYFQNEAQLEKSRLLSDRFSAERPKGSFSTLEIQRTEQGDSAMYLCASSFGGLGNQPQHFGDGTRLSIL.

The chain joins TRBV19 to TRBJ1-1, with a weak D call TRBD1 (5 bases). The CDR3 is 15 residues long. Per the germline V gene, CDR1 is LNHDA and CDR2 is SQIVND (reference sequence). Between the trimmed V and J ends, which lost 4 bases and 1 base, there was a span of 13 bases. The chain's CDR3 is CASSTPGGANTEAFF. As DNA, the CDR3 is TGTGCCAGTAGTACCCCAGGCGGGGCGAACACTGAAGCTTTCTTT.

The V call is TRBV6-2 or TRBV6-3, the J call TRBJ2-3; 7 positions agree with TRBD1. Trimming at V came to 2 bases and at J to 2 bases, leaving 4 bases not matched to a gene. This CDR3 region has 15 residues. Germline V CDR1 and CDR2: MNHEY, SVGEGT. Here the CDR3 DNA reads TGTGCCAGCAGTTACCGGGACAGACCCACAGATACGCAGTATTTT. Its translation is CASSYRDRPTDTQYF.

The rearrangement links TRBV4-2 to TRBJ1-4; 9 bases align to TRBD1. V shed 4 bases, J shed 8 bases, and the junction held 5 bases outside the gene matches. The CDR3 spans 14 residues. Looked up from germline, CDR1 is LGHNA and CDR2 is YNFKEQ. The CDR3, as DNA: TGTGCCAGCAGCCTCAACAGGGGGCGCGAAAAACTGTTTTTT. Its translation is CASSLNRGREKLFF.

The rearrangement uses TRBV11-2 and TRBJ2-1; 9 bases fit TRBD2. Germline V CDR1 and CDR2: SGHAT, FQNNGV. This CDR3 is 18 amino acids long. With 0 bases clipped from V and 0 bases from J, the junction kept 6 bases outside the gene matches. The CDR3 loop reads CASSLDPAGGSSYNEQFF. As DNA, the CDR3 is TGTGCCAGCAGCTTAGATCCGGCGGGGGGGAGCTCCTACAATGAGCAGTTCTTC.

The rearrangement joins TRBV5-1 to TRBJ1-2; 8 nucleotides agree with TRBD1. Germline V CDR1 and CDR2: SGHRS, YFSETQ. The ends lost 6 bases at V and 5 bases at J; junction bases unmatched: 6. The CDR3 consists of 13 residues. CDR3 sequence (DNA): TGCGCCAGCACCGCGGACAGGGATTATGGCTACACCTTC. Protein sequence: CASTADRDYGYTF.

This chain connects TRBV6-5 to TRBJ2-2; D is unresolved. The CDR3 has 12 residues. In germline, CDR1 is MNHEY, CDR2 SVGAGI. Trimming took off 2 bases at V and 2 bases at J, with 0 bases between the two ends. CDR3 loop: CASSYNTGELFF. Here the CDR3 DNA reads TGTGCCAGCAGTTACAACACCGGGGAGCTGTTTTTT.